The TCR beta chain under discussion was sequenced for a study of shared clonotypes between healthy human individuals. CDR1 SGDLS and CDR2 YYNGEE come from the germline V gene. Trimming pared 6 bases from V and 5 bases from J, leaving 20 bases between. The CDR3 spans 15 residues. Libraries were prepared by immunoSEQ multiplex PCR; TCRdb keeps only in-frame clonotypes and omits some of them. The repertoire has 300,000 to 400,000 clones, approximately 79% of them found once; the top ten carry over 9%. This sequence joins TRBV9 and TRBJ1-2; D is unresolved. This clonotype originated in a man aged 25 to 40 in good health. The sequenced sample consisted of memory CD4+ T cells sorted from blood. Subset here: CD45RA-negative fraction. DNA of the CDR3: TGTGCCAGCACCCCCGAGGTTTCCCGTTTATATGGCTACACCTTC. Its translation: CASTPEVSRLYGYTF.